Each of the 7 T cell receptor beta chains below was sequenced from the same sample in a study of OX40 agonist ivuxolimab in advanced cancers. The protocol was immunoSEQ multiplex PCR, while the TCRdb copy is restricted to in-frame clones and leaves out a portion. The data contain 65,000 to 90,000 clones, around 90% of them singletons. The input for sequencing was CD4+ or CD8+ T cells sorted from blood, taken in a trial of the OX40 agonist ivuxolimab. These receptors were collected from an adult with an advanced solid tumor such as melanoma, head and neck, liver or kidney cancer.

The V gene is TRBV7-2, the J gene TRBJ2-1; D gene uncertain. The CDR3 has 15 residues. From germline, CDR1 is SGHTA and CDR2 FQGNSA. With 0 bases removed from V and 1 base from J, the gap between germline ends came to 7 bases. DNA for the CDR3: TGTGCCAGCAGCTTAGCTGCCATTTCCTACAATGAGCAGTTCTTC. Translated, it gives CASSLAAISYNEQFF.

The chain has TRBV19 and TRBJ1-1; D not certain. Germline lookup yields CDR1 LNHDA and CDR2 SQIVND (reference sequence). The V gene lost 3 bases and the J gene lost 10 bases, with 12 bases spanning the gap. CDR3 length equals 12 residues. For the CDR3, the DNA is TGTGCCAGTAGTATTGGATCCACGAGAGCTTTCTTT. It codes for CASSIGSTRAFF.

The V call is TRBV28, the J call TRBJ2-2; possibly TRBD1 for D (5 bases). The CDR3 runs to 13 residues. Trimming removed 3 bases from V and 9 bases from J, with 11 bases in between. Germline-derived CDR1 and CDR2 are MDHEN and SYDVKM. Here the CDR3 DNA reads TGTGCCAGCAGTTTGACAGTTGCGAGGGAGCTGTTTTTT. This translates into CASSLTVARELFF.

This chain links TRBV13 with TRBJ1-1; D may be TRBD1 (6 bases). The CDR3 length is 13 residues. Germline assignment: CDR1 PRHDT and CDR2 FYEKMQ (reference sequence). The V gene lost 5 bases and the J gene lost 6 bases, with 13 bases spanning the gap. The CDR3 loop is CASSPTGRAEAFF. The CDR3 nucleotides are TGTGCCAGCAGCCCCACAGGGCGGGCTGAAGCTTTCTTT.

V gene TRBV27 combines with J gene TRBJ2-5, with D maybe TRBD2 (5 bases). The CDR3 sequence is 15 residues long. CDR1 and CDR2 from the germline V gene are MNHEY and SMNVEV (reference sequence). With 6 bases removed from V and 0 bases from J, the gap between germline ends came to 14 bases. In DNA form, the CDR3 reads TGTGCCAGCAGCCCTATGACGGGAAACCAAGAGACCCAGTACTTC. It yields the protein CASSPMTGNQETQYF.

The chain is built from TRBV27 and TRBJ1-4; tentatively, D is TRBD1 (5 bases). Germline values: CDR1 MNHEY, CDR2 SMNVEV (reference sequence). The CDR3 length is 14 residues. V lost 3 bases to trimming and J lost 7 bases, with 12 bases between them. CDR3 region: CASSFLGDGEKLFF. The CDR3 DNA reads TGTGCCAGCAGTTTTTTAGGGGACGGTGAAAAACTGTTTTTT.

The chain employs TRBV27 and TRBJ2-7; the D is unclear. V was shortened by 3 bases and J by 4 bases, with 7 bases between the two germline ends. The CDR3 contains 12 residues. CDR1 and CDR2 from the germline V gene are MNHEY and SMNVEV (reference sequence). The CDR3 region has the DNA TGTGCCAGCAGTTTTCCTGGATACGAGCAGTACTTC. Translating it yields CASSFPGYEQYF.